This T cell receptor beta chain came from a study of T cells after yellow fever vaccination. This clonotype was picked up many times. Its antigen is unidentified. TCRdb called the 5' RACE reads again in MiXCR, with one record for every CDR3 protein. Altogether 500,000 to 550,000 distinct CDR3 sequences are present, 21% being singletons, with the ten largest covering about 15%. Germline CDR1 SQVTM, CDR2 ANQGSEA. The CDR3 length is 10 residues. Between the trimmed V and J ends, which lost 7 bases and 2 bases, there was a span of 5 bases. Study-level findings and limits: FACS-sorted repertoires could harbor abundant contaminating bulk-population clonotypes.

This chain connects TRBV29-1 to TRBJ2-5; D may be TRBD1 or TRBD2 (5 bases each). The TCR comes from a man between 18 and 29 years old who received the YFV17D yellow fever vaccine. The source material was PBMCs, sampled 21 days after the first yellow fever vaccination. CDR3 protein: CSGGQETQYF. The CDR3 coding sequence is TGCAGCGGGGGGCAAGAGACCCAGTACTTC.